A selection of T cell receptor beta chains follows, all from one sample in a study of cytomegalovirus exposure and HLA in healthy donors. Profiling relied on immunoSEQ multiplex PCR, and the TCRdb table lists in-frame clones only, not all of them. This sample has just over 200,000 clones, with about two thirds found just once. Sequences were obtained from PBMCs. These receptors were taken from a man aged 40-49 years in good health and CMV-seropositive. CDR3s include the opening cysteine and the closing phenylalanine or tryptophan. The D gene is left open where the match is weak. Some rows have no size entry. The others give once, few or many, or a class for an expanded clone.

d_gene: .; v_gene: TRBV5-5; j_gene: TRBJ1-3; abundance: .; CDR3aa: CASSFGTLGPTIYF; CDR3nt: TGTGCCAGCAGCTTCGGGACATTAGGACCCACCATATATTTT
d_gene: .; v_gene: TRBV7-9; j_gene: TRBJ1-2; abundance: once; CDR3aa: CASSPGQGRGYTF; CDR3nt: TGTGCCAGCAGCCCGGGCCAGGGTCGGGGCTACACCTTC
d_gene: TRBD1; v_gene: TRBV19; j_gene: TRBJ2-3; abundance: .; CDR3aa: CASSNSGTGGADTQYF; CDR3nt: TGTGCCAGTAGTAACTCCGGGACAGGGGGAGCAGATACGCAGTATTTT
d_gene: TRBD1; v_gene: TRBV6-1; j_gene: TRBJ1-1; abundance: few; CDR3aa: CASSGSNRGGTEAFF; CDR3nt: TGTGCCAGCAGTGGATCGAACAGGGGCGGCACTGAAGCTTTCTTT
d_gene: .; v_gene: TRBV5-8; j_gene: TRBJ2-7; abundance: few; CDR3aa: CASRAEGSYEQYF; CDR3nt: TGTGCCAGCCGGGCAGAAGGGAGCTACGAGCAGTACTTC
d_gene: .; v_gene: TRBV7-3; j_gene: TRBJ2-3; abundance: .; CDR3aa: CASSPEQNTDTQYF; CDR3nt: TGTGCCAGCAGCCCGGAACAGAACACAGATACGCAGTATTTT
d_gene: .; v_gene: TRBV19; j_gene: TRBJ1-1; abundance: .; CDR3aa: CASSLSPVTTLRAFF; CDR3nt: TGTGCCAGTAGTCTCTCCCCCGTGACAACTTTAAGAGCTTTCTTT
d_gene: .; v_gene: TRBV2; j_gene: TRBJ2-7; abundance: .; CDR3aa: CASSESQQVYEQYF; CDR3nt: TGTGCCAGCAGTGAATCCCAACAGGTCTACGAGCAGTACTTC
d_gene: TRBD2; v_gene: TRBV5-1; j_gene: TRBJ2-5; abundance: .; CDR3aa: CASSQAGGGQETQYF; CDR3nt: TGCGCCAGCAGCCAGGCGGGGGGCGGGCAAGAGACCCAGTACTTC
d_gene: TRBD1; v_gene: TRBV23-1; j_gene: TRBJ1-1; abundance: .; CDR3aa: CASSQSDRENTEAFF; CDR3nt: TGCGCCAGCAGTCAATCGGACAGGGAGAACACTGAAGCTTTCTTT
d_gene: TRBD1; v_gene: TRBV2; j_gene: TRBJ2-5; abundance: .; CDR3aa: CASSELTQGASRETQYF; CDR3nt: TGTGCCAGCAGTGAATTGACACAGGGGGCATCCAGGGAGACCCAGTACTTC
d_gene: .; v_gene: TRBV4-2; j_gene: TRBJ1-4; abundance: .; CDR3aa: CASSLRPGRAEKLFF; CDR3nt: TGTGCCAGCAGCCTTCGACCGGGGAGGGCTGAAAAACTGTTTTTT
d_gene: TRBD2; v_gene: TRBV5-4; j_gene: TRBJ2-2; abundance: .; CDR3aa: CASSRSGGASGGELFF; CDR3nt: TGTGCCAGCAGCCGTAGCGGGGGGGCCTCGGGCGGGGAGCTGTTTTTT
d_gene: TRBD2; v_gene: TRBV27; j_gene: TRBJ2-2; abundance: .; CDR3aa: CASSPRLAPGELFF; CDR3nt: TGTGCCAGCAGTCCCAGACTAGCTCCCGGGGAGCTGTTTTTT
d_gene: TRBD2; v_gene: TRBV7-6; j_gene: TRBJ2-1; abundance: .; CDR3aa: CASSLGAGDLYNEQFF; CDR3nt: TGTGCCAGCAGCCTGGGAGCGGGGGATCTTTACAATGAGCAGTTCTTC
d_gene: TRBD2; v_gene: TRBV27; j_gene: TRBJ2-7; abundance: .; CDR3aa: CASSIDAGGSYEQYF; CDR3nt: TGTGCCAGCAGTATAGATGCGGGGGGATCCTACGAGCAGTACTTC
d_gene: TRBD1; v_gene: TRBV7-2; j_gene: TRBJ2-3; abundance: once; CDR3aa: CASSSRTGADTQYF; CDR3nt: TGTGCCAGCAGCTCACGGACAGGGGCAGATACGCAGTATTTT
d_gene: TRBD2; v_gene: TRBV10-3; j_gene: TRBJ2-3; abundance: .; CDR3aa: CAIRQAGGTDTQYF; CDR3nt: TGTGCCATCAGACAAGCGGGGGGGACAGATACGCAGTATTTT
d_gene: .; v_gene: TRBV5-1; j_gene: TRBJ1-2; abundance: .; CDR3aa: CASGAGRSGYTF; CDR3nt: TGCGCCAGCGGGGCAGGTCGATCTGGCTACACCTTC
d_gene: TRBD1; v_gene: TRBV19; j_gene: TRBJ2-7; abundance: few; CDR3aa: CASSKAGQGNYEQYF; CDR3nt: TGTGCCAGTAGTAAGGCTGGACAGGGGAACTACGAGCAGTACTTC
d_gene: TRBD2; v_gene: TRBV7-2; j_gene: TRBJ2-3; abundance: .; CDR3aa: CASSSGLAGVWGTDTQYF; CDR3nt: TGTGCCAGCAGCTCCGGACTAGCGGGGGTTTGGGGCACAGATACGCAGTATTTT
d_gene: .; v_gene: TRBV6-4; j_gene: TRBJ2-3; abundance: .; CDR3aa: CASSVIPGGGTQYF; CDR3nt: TGTGCCAGCAGTGTCATACCGGGGGGCGGTACGCAGTATTTT
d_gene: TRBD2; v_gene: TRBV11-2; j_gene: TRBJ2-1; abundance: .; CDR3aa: CASSALAGAYNEQFF; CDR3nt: TGTGCCAGCAGCGCACTAGCGGGGGCCTACAATGAGCAGTTCTTC
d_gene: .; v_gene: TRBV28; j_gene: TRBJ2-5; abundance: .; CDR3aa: CASSPPARLETQYF; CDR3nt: TGTGCCAGCAGTCCCCCGGCGAGGCTGGAGACCCAGTACTTC
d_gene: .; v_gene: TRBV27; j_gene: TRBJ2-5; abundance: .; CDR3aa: CASSLRRGAYQETQYF; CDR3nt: TGTGCCAGCAGTTTAAGACGGGGTGCGTACCAAGAGACCCAGTACTTC
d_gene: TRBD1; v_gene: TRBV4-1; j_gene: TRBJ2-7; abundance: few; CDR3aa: CASSPSSTDRGTYEQYF; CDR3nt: TGCGCCAGCAGCCCCAGCTCAACAGACAGGGGAACCTACGAGCAGTACTTC
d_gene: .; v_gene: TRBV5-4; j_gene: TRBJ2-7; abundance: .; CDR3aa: CASSLGRGRYEQYF; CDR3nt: TGTGCCAGCAGCTTAGGCAGGGGGAGGTACGAGCAGTACTTC
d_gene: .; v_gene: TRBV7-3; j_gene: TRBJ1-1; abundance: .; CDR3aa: CASSSYDRSEAFF; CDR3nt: TGTGCCAGCAGCTCGTACGACAGGTCGGAAGCTTTCTTT
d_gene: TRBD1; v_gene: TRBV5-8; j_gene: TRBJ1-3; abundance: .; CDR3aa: CASCSQGTGNTIYF; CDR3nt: TGTGCCAGCTGCTCACAGGGGACTGGAAACACCATATATTTT
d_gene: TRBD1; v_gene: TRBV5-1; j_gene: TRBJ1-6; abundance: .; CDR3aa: CASSWADRGDSPLHF; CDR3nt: TGCGCCAGCAGCTGGGCCGACAGGGGAGATTCACCCCTCCACTTT
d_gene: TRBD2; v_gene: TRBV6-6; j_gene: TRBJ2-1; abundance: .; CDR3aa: CASSYAGDSYNEQFF; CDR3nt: TGTGCCAGCAGTTACGCGGGGGACTCCTACAATGAGCAGTTCTTC
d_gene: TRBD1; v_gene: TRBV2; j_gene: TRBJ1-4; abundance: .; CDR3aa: CASSETGKSEKLFF; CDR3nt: TGTGCCAGCAGTGAGACAGGGAAAAGTGAAAAACTGTTTTTT
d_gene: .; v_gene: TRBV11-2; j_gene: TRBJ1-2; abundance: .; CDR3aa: CASSLDRRSGGYTF; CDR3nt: TGTGCCAGCAGCTTAGATCGTCGGTCGGGGGGCTACACCTTC
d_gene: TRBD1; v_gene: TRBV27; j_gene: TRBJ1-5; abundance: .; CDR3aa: CASRHRGGSNQPQHF; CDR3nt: TGTGCCAGCAGGCACAGGGGCGGCAGCAATCAGCCCCAGCATTTT
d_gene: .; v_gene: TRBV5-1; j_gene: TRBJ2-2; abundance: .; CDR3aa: CASSLIRGNTGELFF; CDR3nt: TGCGCCAGCAGCTTGATCAGGGGGAACACCGGGGAGCTGTTTTTT
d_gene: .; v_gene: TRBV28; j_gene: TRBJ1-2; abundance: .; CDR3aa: CASHADAPRGYTF; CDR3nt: TGTGCCAGCCATGCAGATGCTCCTAGGGGCTACACCTTC
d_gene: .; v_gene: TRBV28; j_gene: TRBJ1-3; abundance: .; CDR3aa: CASTQNPSGNTIYF; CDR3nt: TGTGCCAGCACTCAGAATCCCTCTGGAAACACCATATATTTT
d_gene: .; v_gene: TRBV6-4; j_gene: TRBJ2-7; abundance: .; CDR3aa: CASSNTGTSEQYF; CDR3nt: TGTGCCAGCAGTAACACCGGGACAAGCGAGCAGTACTTC
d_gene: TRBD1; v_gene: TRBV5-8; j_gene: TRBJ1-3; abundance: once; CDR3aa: CASSLAPTGVNF; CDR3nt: TGTGCCAGCAGCTTGGCACCTACAGGGGTGAATTTT
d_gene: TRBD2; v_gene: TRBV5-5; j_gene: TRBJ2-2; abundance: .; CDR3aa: CASHYYRGLAGGLGGELFF; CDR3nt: TGTGCCAGCCATTACTACCGGGGACTAGCGGGGGGGCTTGGCGGGGAGCTGTTTTTT